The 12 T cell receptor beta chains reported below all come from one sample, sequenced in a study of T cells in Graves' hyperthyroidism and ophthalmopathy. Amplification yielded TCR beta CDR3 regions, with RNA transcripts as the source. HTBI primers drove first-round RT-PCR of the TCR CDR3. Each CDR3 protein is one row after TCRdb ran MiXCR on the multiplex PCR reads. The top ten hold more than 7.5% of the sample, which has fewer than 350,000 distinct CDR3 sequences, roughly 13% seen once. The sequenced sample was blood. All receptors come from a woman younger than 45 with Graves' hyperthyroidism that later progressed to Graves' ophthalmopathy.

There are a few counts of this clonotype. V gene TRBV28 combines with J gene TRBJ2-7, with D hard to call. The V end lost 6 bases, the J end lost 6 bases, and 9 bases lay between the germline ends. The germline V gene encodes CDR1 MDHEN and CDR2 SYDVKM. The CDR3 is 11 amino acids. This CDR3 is CASRIRGEQYF. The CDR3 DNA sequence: TGTGCCAGCAGAATTAGAGGCGAGCAGTACTTC.

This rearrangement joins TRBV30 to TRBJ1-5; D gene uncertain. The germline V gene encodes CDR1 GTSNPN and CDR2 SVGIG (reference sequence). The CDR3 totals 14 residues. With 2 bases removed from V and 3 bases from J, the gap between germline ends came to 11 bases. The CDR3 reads CAWSQRVDNQPQHF. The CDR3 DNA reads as TGTGCCTGGAGTCAGAGGGTTGACAATCAGCCCCAGCATTTT.

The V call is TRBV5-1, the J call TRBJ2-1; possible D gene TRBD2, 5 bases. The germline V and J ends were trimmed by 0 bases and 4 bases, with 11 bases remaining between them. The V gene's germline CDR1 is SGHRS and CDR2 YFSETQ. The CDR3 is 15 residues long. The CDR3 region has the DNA TGCGCCAGCAGCTTGGGCGAGGGATTTTACAATGAGCAGTTCTTC. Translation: CASSLGEGFYNEQFF.

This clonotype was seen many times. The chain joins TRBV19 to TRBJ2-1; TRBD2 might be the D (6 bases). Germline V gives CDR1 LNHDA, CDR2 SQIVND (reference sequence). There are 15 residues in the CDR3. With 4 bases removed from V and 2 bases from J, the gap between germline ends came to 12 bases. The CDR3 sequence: CASSNAGSTYNEQFF. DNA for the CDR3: TGTGCCAGTAGTAATGCGGGATCAACCTACAATGAGCAGTTCTTC.

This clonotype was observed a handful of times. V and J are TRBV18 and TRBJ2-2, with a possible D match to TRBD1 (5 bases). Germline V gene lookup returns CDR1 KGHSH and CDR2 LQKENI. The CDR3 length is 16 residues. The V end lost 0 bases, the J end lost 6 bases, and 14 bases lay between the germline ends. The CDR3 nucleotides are TGTGCCAGCTCACCACCAGAAAGGGGTTCTCCCGGGGAGCTGTTTTTT. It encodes CASSPPERGSPGELFF.

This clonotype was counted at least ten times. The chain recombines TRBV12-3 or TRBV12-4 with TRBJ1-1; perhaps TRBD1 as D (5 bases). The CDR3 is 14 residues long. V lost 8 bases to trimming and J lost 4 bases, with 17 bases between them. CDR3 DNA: TGTGCCAGCCATTCAGGGTTTCGGAGCACTGAAGCTTTCTTT. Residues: CASHSGFRSTEAFF.

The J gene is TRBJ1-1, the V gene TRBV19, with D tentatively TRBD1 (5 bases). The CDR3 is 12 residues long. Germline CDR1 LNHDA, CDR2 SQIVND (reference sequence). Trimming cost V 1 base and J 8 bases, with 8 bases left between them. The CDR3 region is CASSIAGTEAFF. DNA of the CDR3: TGTGCCAGTAGTATAGCAGGGACCGAAGCTTTCTTT.

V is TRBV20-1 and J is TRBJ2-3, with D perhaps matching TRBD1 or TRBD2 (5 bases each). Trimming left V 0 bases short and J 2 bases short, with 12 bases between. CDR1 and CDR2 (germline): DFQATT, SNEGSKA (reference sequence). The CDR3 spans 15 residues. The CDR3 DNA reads TGCAGTGCTAGAGATGCTTGGGGGAACACAGATACGCAGTATTTT. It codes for CSARDAWGNTDTQYF.

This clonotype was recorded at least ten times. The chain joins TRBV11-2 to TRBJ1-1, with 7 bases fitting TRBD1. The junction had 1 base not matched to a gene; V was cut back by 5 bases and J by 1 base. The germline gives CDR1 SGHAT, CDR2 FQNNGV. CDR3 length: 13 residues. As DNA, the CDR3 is TGTGCCAGCAGCCGGACAGGGAACACTGAAGCTTTCTTT. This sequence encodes CASSRTGNTEAFF.

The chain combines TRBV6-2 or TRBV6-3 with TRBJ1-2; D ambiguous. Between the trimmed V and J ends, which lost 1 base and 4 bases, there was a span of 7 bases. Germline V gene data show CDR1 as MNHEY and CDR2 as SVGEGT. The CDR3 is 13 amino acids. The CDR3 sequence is CASSYYAGYGYTF. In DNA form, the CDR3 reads TGTGCCAGCAGTTACTACGCCGGCTATGGCTACACCTTC.

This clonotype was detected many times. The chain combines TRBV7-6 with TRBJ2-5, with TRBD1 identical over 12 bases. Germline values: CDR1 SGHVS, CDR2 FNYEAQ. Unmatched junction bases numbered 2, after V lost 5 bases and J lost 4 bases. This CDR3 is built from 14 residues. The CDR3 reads CASSKGQGAETQYF. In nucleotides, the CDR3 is TGTGCCAGCAGCAAGGGACAGGGGGCAGAGACCCAGTACTTC.

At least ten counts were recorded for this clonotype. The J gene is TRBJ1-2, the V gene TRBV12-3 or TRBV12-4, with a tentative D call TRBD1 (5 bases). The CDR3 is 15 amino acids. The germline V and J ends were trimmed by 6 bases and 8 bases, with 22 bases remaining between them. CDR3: CASSRVGRASEGYTF. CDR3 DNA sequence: TGTGCCAGCAGCCGGGTGGGCAGGGCCTCAGAGGGCTACACCTTC.